This T cell receptor beta chain was identified in a study of cytomegalovirus exposure and HLA in healthy donors. This PCR relied on a set of 60 Vbeta primers and 13 Jbeta primers. TCRdb's table, derived via immunoSEQ multiplex PCR, lists solely in-frame clones and lacks some. Here the sample spans 100,000 or so clones, 60% to 80% being singletons. Unrecorded immune exposure was likely among donors, who were nominally healthy when sampled. The CDR3 has 15 residues. Trimming took 5 bases from V and 4 from J; bases not matched to a gene: 6. Per the germline V gene, CDR1 is SGHAT and CDR2 is FQNNGV. The clonotype comes from a woman between 18 and 29 years old in good health and CMV-seropositive. The sample taken for sequencing was PBMCs. The rearrangement links TRBV11-2 to TRBJ1-1; TRBD1 agrees at 11 bases. The chain's CDR3 is CASSPGTGGATEAFF. In DNA, the CDR3 is TGTGCCAGCAGCCCCGGGACAGGGGGGGCCACTGAAGCTTTCTTT. The variable domain in full, completed from reference TRBV11-2 and TRBJ1-1, reads EAGVAQSPRYKIIEKRQSVAFWCNPISGHATLYWYQQILGQGPKLLIQFQNNGVVDDSQLPKDRFSAERLKGVDSTLKIQPAKLEDSAVYLCASSPGTGGATEAFFGQGTRLTVV.